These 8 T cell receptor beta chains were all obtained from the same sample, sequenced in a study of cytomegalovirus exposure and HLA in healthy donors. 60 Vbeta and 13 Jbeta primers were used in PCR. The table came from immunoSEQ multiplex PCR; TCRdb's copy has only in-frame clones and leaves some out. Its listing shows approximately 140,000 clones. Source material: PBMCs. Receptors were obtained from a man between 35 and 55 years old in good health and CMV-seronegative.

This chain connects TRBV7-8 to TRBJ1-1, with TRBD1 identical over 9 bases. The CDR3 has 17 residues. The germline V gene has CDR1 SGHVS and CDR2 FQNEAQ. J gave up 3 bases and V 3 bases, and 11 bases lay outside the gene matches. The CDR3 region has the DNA TGTGCCAGCAGCTTCCGGACAGGGGAAGGAGTGTACACTGAAGCTTTCTTT. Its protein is CASSFRTGEGVYTEAFF. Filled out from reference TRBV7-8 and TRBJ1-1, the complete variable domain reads GAGVSQSPRYKVAKRGQDVALRCDPISGHVSLFWYQQALGQGPEFLTYFQNEAQLDKSGLPSDRFFAERPEGSVSTLKIQRTQQEDSAVYLCASSFRTGEGVYTEAFFGQGTRLTVV.

The CDR3 region has the DNA TGTGCCAGCAGCTTAGAGGGGGTACTGGGGTTGCAGTACTTC. It specifies CASSLEGVLGLQYF. The chain is built from TRBV7-9 and TRBJ2-7; a possible D gene is TRBD1 (6 bases). Germline loops: CDR1 SEHNR, CDR2 FQNEAQ (reference sequence). Trimming cost V 1 base and J 9 bases, with 16 bases left between them. This CDR3 region has 14 residues.

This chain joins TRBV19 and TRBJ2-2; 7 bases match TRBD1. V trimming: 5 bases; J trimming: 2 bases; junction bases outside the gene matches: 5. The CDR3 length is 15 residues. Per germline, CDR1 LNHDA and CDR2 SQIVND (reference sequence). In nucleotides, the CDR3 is TGTGCCAGTAGTGCCGGGACAGCTAACACCGGGGAGCTGTTTTTT. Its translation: CASSAGTANTGELFF.

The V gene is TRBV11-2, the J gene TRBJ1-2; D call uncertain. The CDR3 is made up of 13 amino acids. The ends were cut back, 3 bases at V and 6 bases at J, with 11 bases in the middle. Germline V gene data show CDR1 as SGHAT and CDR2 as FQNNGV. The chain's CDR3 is CASSLRDGDGYTF. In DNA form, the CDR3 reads TGTGCCAGCAGCTTGAGAGACGGGGATGGCTACACCTTC.

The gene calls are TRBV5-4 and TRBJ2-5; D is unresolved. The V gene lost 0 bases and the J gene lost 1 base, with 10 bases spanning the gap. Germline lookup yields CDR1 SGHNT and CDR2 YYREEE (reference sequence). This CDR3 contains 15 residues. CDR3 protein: CASSLAGFGQETQYF. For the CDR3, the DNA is TGTGCCAGCAGCTTGGCAGGATTCGGCCAAGAGACCCAGTACTTC. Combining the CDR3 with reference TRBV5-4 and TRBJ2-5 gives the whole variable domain ETGVTQSPTHLIKTRGQQVTLRCSSQSGHNTVSWYQQALGQGPQFIFQYYREEENGRGNFPPRFSGLQFPNYSSELNVNALELDDSALYLCASSLAGFGQETQYFGPGTRLLVL.

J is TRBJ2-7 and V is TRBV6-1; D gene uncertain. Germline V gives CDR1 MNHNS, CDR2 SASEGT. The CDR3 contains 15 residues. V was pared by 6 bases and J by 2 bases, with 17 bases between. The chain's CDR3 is CASRSFYVEAYEQYF. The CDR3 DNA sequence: TGTGCCAGCAGGAGCTTCTATGTAGAGGCCTACGAGCAGTACTTC.

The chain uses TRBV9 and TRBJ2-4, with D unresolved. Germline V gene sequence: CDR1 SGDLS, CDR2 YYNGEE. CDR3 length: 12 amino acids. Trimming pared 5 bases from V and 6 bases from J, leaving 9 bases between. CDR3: CASSLSGNIQYF. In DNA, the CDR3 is TGTGCCAGCAGTTTGTCGGGAAACATTCAGTACTTC.

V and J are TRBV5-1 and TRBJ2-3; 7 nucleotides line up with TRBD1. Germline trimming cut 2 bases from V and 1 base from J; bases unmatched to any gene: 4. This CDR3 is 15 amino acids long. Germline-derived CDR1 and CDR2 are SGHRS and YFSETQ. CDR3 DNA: TGCGCCAGCAGCTTAGGGGACAGACGCACAGATACGCAGTATTTT. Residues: CASSLGDRRTDTQYF.